These 27 T cell receptor beta chains were all obtained from the same sample, sequenced in a study of blood T cell repertoires in COVID-19 (dated by TCRdb to the early 2020s). Libraries were constructed by the immunoSEQ multiplex PCR assay. The table was pulled from immuneACCESS by TCRdb, which kept in-frame rearrangements only. Such tables lose some clones; where checked, under half of the loss comes from unresolved V genes, and the rest has no known cause. In all, the sample holds about 130,000 clones, and approximately 85% of those were seen once. Clones ranked in the top ten supply more than 3.5% of the sample. The sequenced sample consisted of peripheral blood. These receptors all stem from a human donor in a cohort sampled during active COVID-19.

This clone was seen a few times. This chain joins TRBV6-6 and TRBJ2-1, with 7 bases fitting TRBD1. Germline V gene data show CDR1 as MNHNY and CDR2 as SVGAGI (reference sequence). V dropped 6 bases and J dropped 6; count of bases not matched to a gene: 11. CDR3 length: 15 residues. The CDR3 is CASRDRQGSPNEQFF. The CDR3 DNA reads TGTGCCAGCAGAGACCGACAGGGAAGCCCCAATGAGCAGTTCTTC.

Comment on this clone: This sample also contains other DNA sequences that code for the same CDR3. The genes are TRBV6-5 and TRBJ1-2; the match to TRBD1 covers 8 bases. V shed 8 bases, J shed 2 bases, and the junction held 7 bases outside the gene matches. The CDR3 runs 14 residues. CDR1 MNHEY and CDR2 SVGAGI come from the germline V gene. The CDR3 coding sequence is TGTGCCAGCGGCAGGGACAGGATAAACTATGGCTACACCTTC. It codes for CASGRDRINYGYTF.

This chain joins TRBV14 and TRBJ2-3; D is perhaps TRBD2 (6 bases). Germline V gene sequence: CDR1 SGHDN, CDR2 FVKESK. The CDR3 totals 15 residues. Trimming stripped 5 bases from V and 1 base from J, with 13 bases between. The CDR3 DNA sequence: TGTGCCAGCAGCTTTCAACCGGGGGGCACAGATACGCAGTATTTT. Protein product: CASSFQPGGTDTQYF.

This rearrangement joins TRBV18 to TRBJ2-7; 9 bases are shared with TRBD1. The CDR3 totals 13 residues. Germline V gives CDR1 KGHSH, CDR2 LQKENI. Trimming removed 6 bases from V and 6 bases from J; junction bases left unmatched: 6. The CDR3 is CASSRDREAEQYV. The CDR3, as DNA: TGTGCCAGCTCTCGGGACAGGGAGGCCGAGCAGTACGTC.

The CDR3 loop is CASSSGVNNEAFF. In nucleotides, the CDR3 is TGTGCCAGCAGCTCGGGGGTCAACAACGAGGCTTTCTTT. V and J are TRBV5-6 and TRBJ1-1, with D perhaps matching TRBD1 (5 bases). The CDR3 sequence is 13 residues long. Germline CDR1 and CDR2: SGHDT and YYEEEE. Trimming left V 3 bases short and J 11 bases short, with 17 bases between. Supplemented by reference TRBV5-6 and TRBJ1-1, the full variable domain reads DAGVTQSPTHLIKTRGQQVTLRCSPKSGHDTVSWYQQALGQGPQFIFQYYEEEERQRGNFPDRFSGHQFPNYSSELNVNALLLGDSALYLCASSSGVNNEAFFGQGTRLTVV.

J is TRBJ2-7 and V is TRBV10-3; D not certain. The V gene's germline CDR1 is ENHRY and CDR2 SYGVKD. This CDR3 is built from 14 residues. V lost 2 bases and J 3 bases, leaving 11 bases between the germline ends. CDR3 DNA sequence: TGTGCCATCAGTGAGACTTTGGTCTACTACGAGCAGTACTTC. It codes for CAISETLVYYEQYF.

The CDR3: CASSLEGLASGTDTQYF. CDR3 coding DNA: TGCGCCAGCAGCTTGGAAGGACTAGCGTCAGGAACAGATACGCAGTATTTT. This sequence joins TRBV5-1 and TRBJ2-3, with 9 bases that match TRBD2. The CDR3 has 17 amino acids. The ends lost 0 bases at V and 3 bases at J; junction bases unmatched: 8. CDR1 is SGHRS, CDR2 YFSETQ, per germline. Together with reference TRBV5-1 and TRBJ2-3, the CDR3 gives the full variable domain: KAGVTQTPRYLIKTRGQQVTLSCSPISGHRSVSWYQQTPGQGLQFLFEYFSETQRNKGNFPGRFSGRQFSNSRSEMNVSTLELGDSALYLCASSLEGLASGTDTQYFGPGTRLTVL.

The chain employs TRBV21-1 and TRBJ2-7; the D call in the table, TRBD2, was not verified against the DNA. TRBV21-1 is shown as a pseudogene. This CDR3 is 16 amino acids long. DNA for the CDR3: TGTGCCAGCAGCAAAGTCCCTAGCGGTAAAACCTACGAGCAGTACGTC. It yields the protein CASSKVPSGKTYEQYV.

The V call is TRBV7-9, the J call TRBJ2-3, with a tentative D call TRBD2 (6 bases). The CDR3 consists of 16 residues. Germline assignment: CDR1 SEHNR and CDR2 FQNEAQ (reference sequence). Trimming shortened V by 5 bases and J by 2 bases, and 17 bases separated the two germline ends. In nucleotides, the CDR3 is TGTGCCAGCAGCACACGGACTAACTCTCCCACAGATACGCAGTATTTT. Its protein product is CASSTRTNSPTDTQYF.

The chain has TRBV4-2 and TRBJ2-3, with no clear D. The CDR3 runs 14 residues. The germline gives CDR1 LGHNA, CDR2 YNFKEQ. Trimming cost V 1 base and J 6 bases, with 11 bases left between them. The CDR3 DNA sequence: TGTGCCAGCAGCCAAGCCGTAGAATCGGATACGCAGTATTTT. Translated, it gives CASSQAVESDTQYF.

This sequence joins TRBV2 and TRBJ1-6; TRBD1 matches 9 bases. CDR3 length: 14 residues. Germline CDR1 and CDR2: SNHLY and FYNNEI. Losses at the gene ends were 10 bases for V and 7 bases for J; bases not matched to a gene: 8. This CDR3 is CATSRQGENSPLHF. Written as DNA, the CDR3 is TGTGCCACCTCAAGACAGGGGGAGAATTCACCCCTCCACTTT. The variable domain in full, with the rest retrieved from reference TRBV2 and TRBJ1-6, is EPEVTQTPSHQVTQMGQEVILRCVPISNHLYFYWYRQILGQKVEFLVSFYNNEISEKSEIFDDQFSVERPDGSNFTLKIRSTKLEDSAMYFCATSRQGENSPLHFGNGTRLTVT.

The chain uses TRBV11-2 and TRBJ2-3, with D maybe TRBD1 (6 bases). Germline CDR1 is SGHAT and CDR2 is FQNNGV. CDR3 length: 17 residues. Deletions cut 6 bases from V and 2 bases from J, with 21 bases between. CDR3 nucleotides: TGTGCCAGCAGATTCTATGGGGGCGCGACGTACACAGATACGCAGTATTTT. Amino acid sequence: CASRFYGGATYTDTQYF.

The chain has TRBV29-1 and TRBJ1-2; 7 bases map to TRBD1. There are 14 residues in the CDR3. With 6 bases clipped from V and 8 bases from J, the junction kept 15 bases outside the gene matches. From germline, CDR1 is SQVTM and CDR2 ANQGSEA. The CDR3 spells CSVTGTAPNRGYTF. The CDR3 bases are TGCAGCGTCACCGGGACAGCCCCCAATCGAGGCTACACCTTC.

The chain links TRBV9 to TRBJ1-1; 7 bases match TRBD1. Germline V gene lookup returns CDR1 SGDLS and CDR2 YYNGEE. This CDR3 is 16 amino acids long. Germline trimming cut 4 bases from V and 3 bases from J; bases unmatched to any gene: 12. In nucleotides, the CDR3 is TGTGCCAGCAGCCGAGAGCGGACAGGTAGGGACACTGAAGCTTTCTTT. Residues: CASSRERTGRDTEAFF.

This clone was detected a few times. The V and J genes are TRBV6-2 or TRBV6-3 and TRBJ1-1; D ambiguous. Trimming took off 0 bases at V and 11 bases at J, with 13 bases between the two ends. The germline gives CDR1 MNHEY, CDR2 SVGEGT. The CDR3 contains 13 residues. The CDR3 sequence is CASSYSMSISAFF. The CDR3 nucleotides are TGTGCCAGCAGTTACTCGATGAGTATTTCGGCTTTCTTT.

V is TRBV7-2 and J is TRBJ1-5; tentative D call: TRBD1 (5 bases). The germline gives CDR1 SGHTA, CDR2 FQGNSA. The CDR3 length is 13 residues. Trimming took 1 base from V and 11 from J, leaving 12 bases between them. The CDR3 DNA reads TGTGCCAGCAGCTTAGAACCGGCAGGGACCCAGCATTTT. This codes for CASSLEPAGTQHF.

The rearrangement uses TRBV5-4 and TRBJ2-7; D is undetermined. CDR3 length: 14 residues. The germline CDR1 and CDR2 sequences are SGHNT and YYREEE (reference sequence). Trimming took 4 bases from V and 2 from J, leaving 13 bases between them. CDR3 in DNA: TGTGCCAGCAGCCCCCGCCTACCACCCTACGAGCAGTACTTC. Amino acids: CASSPRLPPYEQYF.

CDR3 nucleotides: TGTGCCAGCAGCTTTGGGGGGGCGACTAATGAAAAACTGTTTTTT. The encoded protein is CASSFGGATNEKLFF. The chain has TRBV11-2 and TRBJ1-4; possible D gene TRBD1, 6 bases. Looked up from germline, CDR1 is SGHAT and CDR2 is FQNNGV. The V and J ends lost 3 bases and 2 bases respectively, with 10 bases between them. This CDR3 spans 15 amino acids.

The V gene is TRBV7-2, the J gene TRBJ2-1; D is possibly TRBD1 (6 bases). CDR1 SGHTA and CDR2 FQGNSA come from the germline V gene. Trimming left V 2 bases short and J 4 bases short, with 6 bases between. The CDR3 extends over 13 amino acids. The CDR3 nucleotides read TGTGCCAGCAGCTTACAGGGGTACAATGAGCAGTTCTTC. Protein: CASSLQGYNEQFF. Full variable domain (missing parts from reference TRBV7-2 and TRBJ2-1): GAGVSQSPSNKVTEKGKDVELRCDPISGHTALYWYRQSLGQGLEFLIYFQGNSAPDKSGLPSDRFSAERTGGSVSTLTIQRTQQEDSAVYLCASSLQGYNEQFFGPGTRLTVL.

The chain links TRBV5-6 to TRBJ1-4; D gene unclear. Germline V gene lookup returns CDR1 SGHDT and CDR2 YYEEEE. The CDR3 extends over 13 amino acids. V lost 2 bases to trimming and J lost 8 bases, with 10 bases between them. This CDR3 reads CASSFHSPEKLFF. CDR3 sequence (DNA): TGTGCCAGCAGCTTCCACAGCCCCGAAAAACTGTTTTTT.

V usage is TRBV13 and J usage is TRBJ1-6, with D possibly matching TRBD1 (5 bases). Trimming cost V 2 bases and J 7 bases, with 15 bases left between them. CDR1 is PRHDT and CDR2 is FYEKMQ in the germline V gene (reference sequence). The CDR3 is 16 residues long. The CDR3 reads CASSLSTAGRNSPLHF. CDR3 sequence (DNA): TGTGCCAGCAGCTTAAGTACTGCAGGGCGAAATTCACCCCTCCACTTT.

The CDR3 nucleotides read TGTGCCAGCAGCTCCCCTTCCGGGGTTCCGAACACTGAAGCTTTCTTT. Translating it yields CASSSPSGVPNTEAFF. The J gene is TRBJ1-1, the V gene TRBV5-4; D is unclear. Per germline, CDR1 SGHNT and CDR2 YYREEE (reference sequence). The CDR3 extends over 16 amino acids. V lost 3 bases to trimming and J lost 1 base, with 16 bases between them.

This sequence joins TRBV7-6 and TRBJ2-5, with TRBD2 matching 9 bases. The V segment lost 0 bases and the J segment 0 bases; nucleotides outside the gene matches: 8. The CDR3 length is 18 residues. Germline assignment: CDR1 SGHVS and CDR2 FNYEAQ. Here the CDR3 DNA reads TGTGCCAGCAGCTTAGCGCCAAAAAGCGGGGGGTACCAAGAGACCCAGTACTTC. Protein: CASSLAPKSGGYQETQYF.

The rearrangement joins TRBV5-1 to TRBJ2-1; 15 nucleotides line up with TRBD2. Germline loops: CDR1 SGHRS, CDR2 YFSETQ. The V gene end was trimmed by 0 bases and the J gene end by 4 bases; junction bases not matched to a gene: 8. The CDR3 contains 19 residues. The CDR3 spells CASSLGVGTSGRIYNEQFF. In nucleotides, the CDR3 is TGCGCCAGCAGCTTGGGCGTCGGGACTAGCGGGAGGATTTACAATGAGCAGTTCTTC.

The chain recombines TRBV2 with TRBJ1-5; 9 bases line up with TRBD1. The V and J ends lost 2 bases and 1 base, in that order; junction bases with no gene match: 6. Germline V gene data show CDR1 as SNHLY and CDR2 as FYNNEI. The CDR3 runs 17 residues. This chain's CDR3 is CASSETRTGVSNQPQHF. The DNA for the CDR3 is TGTGCCAGCAGTGAAACCAGGACAGGGGTAAGCAATCAGCCCCAGCATTTT.

This rearrangement joins TRBV7-2 to TRBJ1-5; possibly TRBD1 for D (6 bases). Germline V gene data show CDR1 as SGHTA and CDR2 as FQGNSA. Deletions cut 4 bases from V and 0 bases from J, with 10 bases between. The CDR3 runs 15 residues. CDR3 amino acids: CASSSVQGSNQPQHF. The CDR3 nucleotides read TGTGCCAGCAGCTCAGTACAGGGTAGCAATCAGCCCCAGCATTTT.

The V call is TRBV7-7, the J call TRBJ2-5, with 11 positions matching TRBD2. V trimming: 1 base; J trimming: 5 bases; junction bases outside the gene matches: 3. The CDR3 contains 15 residues. Germline V CDR1 and CDR2: SSHAT, FNYEAQ (reference sequence). CDR3 amino acids: CASSLVSGRGETQYF. CDR3 coding DNA: TGTGCCAGCAGCTTAGTTAGCGGGAGGGGGGAGACCCAGTACTTC. Full variable domain (remainder filled in from reference TRBV7-7 and TRBJ2-5): GAGVSQSPRYKVTKRGQDVTLRCDPISSHATLYWYQQALGQGPEFLTYFNYEAQPDKSGLPSDRFSAERPEGSISTLTIQRTEQRDSAMYRCASSLVSGRGETQYFGPGTRLLVL.